These 32 T cell receptor beta chains were sequenced from one sample in a study of control samples from healthy donors and cancer patients. Sequenced by immunoSEQ multiplex PCR; TCRdb stores in-frame clones only, minus some. Found here are some 95,000 clones, around nine tenths of them singletons; the top ten hold 2.5% to 3.5%. Sequencing was done on a sample of blood. These receptors originate from a human donor in good health. The donor label of this sample is uncertain.

Concerning this clone: The sample has other DNA sequences that encode this CDR3 too. The rearrangement links TRBV6-5 to TRBJ1-1; no reliable D call. This CDR3 has 14 amino acids. V was clipped by 2 bases and J by 1 base, with 8 bases between them. From germline, CDR1 is MNHEY and CDR2 SVGAGI. The CDR3 loop is CASSYGRRNTEAFF. In DNA form, the CDR3 reads TGTGCCAGCAGTTACGGGCGTCGGAACACTGAAGCTTTCTTT.

This clone occurred a few times. This chain connects TRBV5-1 to TRBJ1-2; TRBD1 aligns across 10 bases. The CDR3 length is 12 residues. J gave up 9 bases and V 5 bases, and 4 bases lay outside the gene matches. Germline lookup yields CDR1 SGHRS and CDR2 YFSETQ. In DNA, the CDR3 is TGCGCCAGCAGGACGGGACAGGGGAGCTACACCTTC. It specifies CASRTGQGSYTF.

V is TRBV2 and J is TRBJ2-3; 7 nucleotides agree with TRBD2. Germline V gene sequence: CDR1 SNHLY, CDR2 FYNNEI. V shed 5 bases and J 2 bases; nucleotides not matched to a gene: 10. This CDR3 is 16 amino acids long. The CDR3: CASSPFGSGDTDTQYF. CDR3 sequence (DNA): TGTGCCAGCAGTCCGTTCGGGAGCGGGGACACAGATACGCAGTATTTT.

This sequence joins TRBV9 and TRBJ1-3; D call uncertain. The CDR3 covers 17 residues. The germline CDR1 and CDR2 sequences are SGDLS and YYNGEE. Trimming took off 0 bases at V and 4 bases at J, with 17 bases between the two ends. As DNA, the CDR3 is TGTGCCAGCAGCGTAGGGATCCAGGCGATGCAAGGAAACACCATATATTTT. Its protein is CASSVGIQAMQGNTIYF.

The chain uses TRBV19 and TRBJ1-2, with D uncertain. There are 14 residues in the CDR3. The ends were cut back, 6 bases at V and 2 bases at J, with 13 bases in the middle. Germline-derived CDR1 and CDR2 are LNHDA and SQIVND (reference sequence). The CDR3 nucleotides are TGTGCCAGTAGCAATTTGTGGCTAAACTATGGCTACACCTTC. Protein product: CASSNLWLNYGYTF.

This clone was seen only once. This chain links TRBV10-2 with TRBJ2-2; maybe TRBD2 (6 bases). CDR3 length: 15 residues. Between the trimmed V and J ends, which lost 5 bases and 5 bases, there was a span of 15 bases. Germline V lookup: CDR1 WSHSY, CDR2 SAAADI. In DNA, the CDR3 is TGCGCCAGCAGTATTGGACTAAGCGGGACCGGGGAGCTGTTTTTT. Its translation: CASSIGLSGTGELFF.

CDR3 nucleotide sequence: TGTGCCAGCAGTTTCGCGGGGGGACAGCCCCAGCATTTT. Residues: CASSFAGGQPQHF. The rearrangement links TRBV12-3 or TRBV12-4 to TRBJ1-5; D may be TRBD1 (5 bases). Trimming cost V 3 bases and J 7 bases, with 10 bases left between them. The CDR3 runs 13 residues.

This rearrangement joins TRBV6-1 to TRBJ1-6; possibly TRBD1 for D (6 bases). Trimming cost V 6 bases and J 5 bases, with 17 bases left between them. Germline CDR1 and CDR2: MNHNS and SASEGT. The CDR3 contains 16 residues. The DNA for the CDR3 is TGTGCCAGCAGGGAAAATCAGGGGACTAATAATTCACCCCTCCACTTT. As protein: CASRENQGTNNSPLHF.

The rearrangement joins TRBV12-3 or TRBV12-4 to TRBJ2-2; no clear D gene. This CDR3 region has 12 residues. Between the trimmed V and J ends, which lost 6 bases and 6 bases, there was a span of 8 bases. The CDR3 DNA is TGTGCCAGCAGGCGAGAGGCCGGGGAGCTGTTTTTT. Protein: CASRREAGELFF.

This sequence joins TRBV7-2 and TRBJ2-1, with D possibly being TRBD1 (5 bases). Trimming took off 5 bases at V and 0 bases at J, with 11 bases between the two ends. The CDR3 loop spans 15 amino acids. CDR1 and CDR2 from the germline V gene are SGHTA and FQGNSA. CDR3 amino acids: CASSPGHNSYNEQFF. As DNA, the CDR3 is TGTGCCAGCAGCCCCGGACACAACTCCTACAATGAGCAGTTCTTC.

This clone showed up just once. This sample includes further DNA sequences coding for the same CDR3. The genes are TRBV2 and TRBJ1-5; 10 bases align to TRBD1. The CDR3 has 14 amino acids. Trimming removed 5 bases from V and 7 bases from J; junction bases left unmatched: 5. Germline V CDR1 and CDR2: SNHLY, FYNNEI. The CDR3: CASSLDRGEQPQHF. CDR3 DNA: TGTGCCAGCAGTTTGGACAGGGGGGAACAGCCCCAGCATTTT.

CDR3 in amino acids: CASSESFVRNYEQYF. CDR3 coding DNA: TGTGCCAGCAGTGAATCTTTCGTGAGAAACTACGAGCAGTACTTC. The rearrangement joins TRBV6-1 to TRBJ2-7; D is uncertain. V was pared by 2 bases and J by 3 bases, with 14 bases between. The germline V gene encodes CDR1 MNHNS and CDR2 SASEGT. The CDR3 has 15 residues.

The V and J genes are TRBV7-3 and TRBJ1-4; D is uncertain. The CDR3 length is 13 residues. CDR1 is SGHTA, CDR2 FQGTGA, per germline. Trimming left V 4 bases short and J 8 bases short, with 11 bases between. This chain's CDR3 is CASSYTAGEKLFF. CDR3 nucleotides: TGTGCCAGCAGCTACACAGCGGGGGAAAAACTGTTTTTT.

The gene calls are TRBV5-8 and TRBJ2-2; a weak D match, TRBD1 (5 bases). Trimming stripped 5 bases from V and 0 bases from J, with 14 bases between. CDR3 length equals 16 residues. CDR1 is SGHTS, CDR2 YDEGEE, per germline. CDR3 nucleotides: TGTGCCAGCAGGGCAGGGCAAACAACGAACACCGGGGAGCTGTTTTTT. Its translation: CASRAGQTTNTGELFF. Using reference TRBV5-8 and TRBJ2-2 for the parts outside the CDR3, the full variable domain is EAGVTQSPTHLIKTRGQQATLRCSPISGHTSVYWYQQALGLGLQFLLWYDEGEERNRGNFPPRFSGRQFPNYSSELNVNALELEDSALYLCASRAGQTTNTGELFFGEGSRLTVL.

The chain carries TRBV6-5 and TRBJ1-2; TRBD1 might be the D (5 bases). Germline V CDR1 and CDR2: MNHEY, SVGAGI. The length of the CDR3 is 13 residues. Trimming shortened V by 6 bases and J by 4 bases, and 12 bases separated the two germline ends. In DNA, the CDR3 is TGTGCCAGCAGCATGGACATAACCTATGGCTACACCTTC. Encoded protein: CASSMDITYGYTF.

V usage is TRBV27 and J usage is TRBJ2-3, with 11 bases matching TRBD2. With 6 bases clipped from V and 1 base from J, the junction kept 6 bases outside the gene matches. The CDR3 totals 16 residues. From germline, CDR1 is MNHEY and CDR2 SMNVEV (reference sequence). For the CDR3, the DNA is TGTGCCAGCAGCCCCCCGGGACTAGCGGGCACAGATACGCAGTATTTT. Its translation is CASSPPGLAGTDTQYF.

V gene TRBV27 combines with J gene TRBJ2-3, with D tentatively TRBD2 (5 bases). The CDR3 is 16 amino acids. V was pared by 4 bases and J by 0 bases, with 14 bases between. Germline V CDR1 and CDR2: MNHEY, SMNVEV (reference sequence). DNA of the CDR3: TGTGCCAGCAGTTCAAGAACGGGATCTAGCACAGATACGCAGTATTTT. Its translation: CASSSRTGSSTDTQYF.

The chain joins TRBV12-3 or TRBV12-4 to TRBJ1-2, with a weak D call TRBD1 (6 bases). The CDR3 loop spans 12 amino acids. V was pared by 7 bases and J by 8 bases, with 14 bases between. The CDR3 spells CASTTGSMGYTF. In nucleotides, the CDR3 is TGTGCCAGCACCACAGGGTCGATGGGCTACACCTTC.

V usage is TRBV9 and J usage is TRBJ1-1, with 9 bases matching TRBD1. V shed 3 bases, J shed 1 base, and the junction held 4 bases outside the gene matches. The CDR3 spans 15 residues. Germline V gene sequence: CDR1 SGDLS, CDR2 YYNGEE. The DNA for the CDR3 is TGTGCCAGCAGCGGCCAGACAGGGGGGAACACTGAAGCTTTCTTT. This codes for CASSGQTGGNTEAFF.

This rearrangement joins TRBV7-8 to TRBJ2-3, with TRBD1 identical over 7 bases. The CDR3 sequence is 14 residues long. Trimming removed 7 bases from V and 0 bases from J; junction bases left unmatched: 4. Germline V gene sequence: CDR1 SGHVS, CDR2 FQNEAQ. The DNA for the CDR3 is TGTGCCAGCATCGAGACAGGGAGCACAGATACGCAGTATTTT. Translated: CASIETGSTDTQYF.

This clone came up once. This same CDR3 is encoded by further DNA sequences in the sample. This chain connects TRBV18 to TRBJ2-1; D uncertain. The CDR3 spans 13 residues. Trimming stripped 1 base from V and 0 bases from J, with 1 base between. Germline CDR1 is KGHSH and CDR2 is LQKENI. In DNA, the CDR3 is TGTGCCAGCTCACCACTCTCCTACAATGAGCAGTTCTTC. It codes for CASSPLSYNEQFF.

The rearrangement joins TRBV6-5 to TRBJ1-6; D remains unclear. The ends were cut back, 7 bases at V and 5 bases at J, with 9 bases in the middle. This CDR3 is 13 amino acids long. Germline CDR1 MNHEY, CDR2 SVGAGI. The CDR3 bases are TGTGCCAGCACGCAGCCTCATAATTCACCCCTCCACTTT. Its protein product is CASTQPHNSPLHF.

This clone appeared once. This chain joins TRBV19 and TRBJ1-5; D perhaps matches TRBD1 (6 bases). This CDR3 comprises 15 residues. CDR1 and CDR2 (germline): LNHDA, SQIVND (reference sequence). V shed 3 bases and J shed 7 bases, with 16 bases lying between them. The CDR3 protein is CASSIHRAAGQPQHF. The DNA of the CDR3 is TGTGCCAGTAGTATTCACAGGGCTGCGGGGCAGCCCCAGCATTTT.

The chain recombines TRBV30 with TRBJ1-3, with D possibly TRBD1 on 5 matching bases. CDR3 size: 14 residues. The germline CDR1 and CDR2 sequences are GTSNPN and SVGIG (reference sequence). V was cut by 3 bases and J by 0 bases, with 9 bases left in between. The DNA of the CDR3 is TGTGCCTGGAGAGTTCAGGGCTCTGGAAACACCATATATTTT. This translates into CAWRVQGSGNTIYF.

This chain joins TRBV28 and TRBJ1-3, with TRBD1 as a possible D gene (5 bases). V was cut by 5 bases and J by 3 bases, with 20 bases left in between. There are 17 residues in the CDR3. Germline V CDR1 and CDR2: MDHEN, SYDVKM. CDR3 residues: CASSPQGPTPGGNTIYF. The CDR3 region has the DNA TGTGCCAGCAGTCCCCAGGGACCGACCCCTGGTGGAAACACCATATATTTT.

V usage is TRBV6-5 and J usage is TRBJ2-3; D gene unclear. Germline CDR1 and CDR2: MNHEY and SVGAGI. V lost 6 bases, J lost 11 bases, and 15 bases lay in between. The CDR3 is 12 amino acids. Written as DNA, the CDR3 is TGTGCCAGCAGAGCCTGGAGCACCAGGCAGTATTTT. The encoded protein is CASRAWSTRQYF.

The J gene is TRBJ1-1, the V gene TRBV12-3 or TRBV12-4; the D is unclear. V lost 1 base and J 3 bases, leaving 6 bases between the germline ends. The CDR3 contains 13 residues. In DNA, the CDR3 is TGTGCCAGCAGTTTAGGGCAGTACACTGAAGCTTTCTTT. This sequence encodes CASSLGQYTEAFF.

The chain has TRBV4-1 and TRBJ2-5; TRBD2 matches at 10 bases. The germline V gene has CDR1 MGHRA and CDR2 YSYEKL. This CDR3 spans 15 amino acids. V gave up 2 bases and J gave up 5 bases; unmatched junction bases: 5. CDR3: CASSQLLAGWETQYF. The CDR3 DNA reads TGCGCCAGCAGCCAACTACTAGCGGGGTGGGAGACCCAGTACTTC.

CDR3 sequence (DNA): TGTGCCAGCAGCAACGTGGACAGGGCCTATGGCTACACCTTC. This encodes CASSNVDRAYGYTF. The chain couples TRBV13 to TRBJ1-2, with 8 positions matching TRBD1. The CDR3 is 14 amino acids. Germline CDR1 PRHDT, CDR2 FYEKMQ (reference sequence). V dropped 5 bases and J dropped 4; count of bases not matched to a gene: 6.

The rearrangement joins TRBV7-9 to TRBJ1-5; D not certain. The CDR3 runs to 14 residues. Germline V gives CDR1 SEHNR, CDR2 FQNEAQ (reference sequence). Deletions cut 3 bases from V and 5 bases from J, with 11 bases between. CDR3 protein: CASSLEGVHQPQHF. In DNA form, the CDR3 reads TGTGCCAGCAGCTTGGAGGGTGTTCATCAGCCCCAGCATTTT.

The chain has TRBV30 and TRBJ2-7, with D perhaps TRBD2 (6 bases). The germline gives CDR1 GTSNPN, CDR2 SVGIG (reference sequence). CDR3 length: 15 residues. V was shortened by 2 bases and J by 3 bases, with 17 bases between the two germline ends. The DNA of the CDR3 is TGTGCCTGGAGTCCCCCGGGACTGACGATCTACGAGCAGTACGTC. It yields the protein CAWSPPGLTIYEQYV.

V and J are TRBV6-5 and TRBJ1-4, with a possible D match to TRBD1 (6 bases). From germline, CDR1 is MNHEY and CDR2 SVGAGI. The CDR3 is 15 residues long. The V gene lost 6 bases and the J gene lost 7 bases, with 18 bases spanning the gap. The CDR3 reads CASSPGEGEAEKLFF. The CDR3 DNA sequence: TGTGCCAGCAGCCCCGGGGAGGGGGAGGCTGAAAAACTGTTTTTT.